The present T cell receptor beta chain was sequenced within a study of cytomegalovirus exposure and HLA in healthy donors. As to this clone: Antigen: not known.

There are 15 residues in the CDR3. Trimming pared 0 bases from V and 1 base from J, leaving 10 bases between. The germline V gene encodes CDR1 SGDLS and CDR2 YYNGEE. The PCR employed 60 Vbeta primers together with 13 Jbeta primers. The assay was immunoSEQ multiplex PCR, and TCRdb's table has in-frame clones only and misses some. This table has some 180,000 clones, 65% to 90% appearing once. Regarding the study as a whole: Relative to the approximately 680-donor mean, N-insertions were reportedly fewer in an Asian-associated ancestry cluster in a later analysis. Diagnosis of cytomegalovirus status made by the classifier reportedly showed high specificity and sensitivity.

Sequenced: PBMCs. The chain has TRBV9 and TRBJ2-5, with D possibly matching TRBD2 (7 bases). This clonotype was obtained from a male donor in good health and CMV-seronegative. The CDR3 coding sequence is TGTGCCAGCAGCGTAGCGGGGGGCCCCCAAGAGACCCAGTACTTC. Amino acids: CASSVAGGPQETQYF.